These 3 T cell receptor beta chains originate from one sample sequenced in a study of OX40 agonist ivuxolimab in advanced cancers. The protocol was immunoSEQ multiplex PCR, while the TCRdb copy is restricted to in-frame clones and leaves out a portion. The sample includes roughly 16,000 clones, around 67% of them seen just once. The sequencing used CD4+ or CD8+ T cells sorted from blood, collected in a trial of the OX40 agonist ivuxolimab. The origin of the receptors is an adult with an advanced solid tumor such as melanoma, head and neck, liver or kidney cancer.

This clone has more than one count but fewer than ten. V usage is TRBV15 and J usage is TRBJ2-3; 10 bases agree with TRBD2. V dropped 8 bases and J dropped 2; count of bases not matched to a gene: 7. The CDR3 loop spans 15 amino acids. CDR1 is LNHNV and CDR2 is YYDKDF in the germline V gene (reference sequence). The DNA for the CDR3 is TGTGCCACCTCTCCGGGACTAGCGAACACAGATACGCAGTATTTT. Its protein product is CATSPGLANTDTQYF. The variable domain in full, completed from reference TRBV15 and TRBJ2-3, reads DAMVIQNPRYQVTQFGKPVTLSCSQTLNHNVMYWYQQKSSQAPKLLFHYYDKDFNNEADTPDNFQSRRPNTSFCFLDIRSPGLGDTAMYLCATSPGLANTDTQYFGPGTRLTVL.

The chain couples TRBV7-8 to TRBJ2-7, with TRBD1 matching 7 bases. J was trimmed by 4 bases and V by 5 bases; bases with no gene match: 8. The CDR3 consists of 14 residues. Germline CDR1 SGHVS, CDR2 FQNEAQ. The CDR3 spells CASSPMGQPYEQYF. CDR3 bases: TGTGCCAGCAGCCCAATGGGACAGCCTTACGAGCAGTACTTC. Using reference TRBV7-8 and TRBJ2-7 for the parts outside the CDR3, the full variable domain is GAGVSQSPRYKVAKRGQDVALRCDPISGHVSLFWYQQALGQGPEFLTYFQNEAQLDKSGLPSDRFFAERPEGSVSTLKIQRTQQEDSAVYLCASSPMGQPYEQYFGPGTRLTVT.

J is TRBJ2-7 and V is TRBV29-1, with 7 nucleotides matching TRBD2. This CDR3 region has 14 residues. The germline V gene has CDR1 SQVTM and CDR2 ANQGSEA. Losses at the gene ends were 6 bases for V and 2 bases for J; bases not matched to a gene: 10. CDR3 amino acids: CSVRWRETTYEQYF. The DNA of the CDR3 is TGCAGCGTGAGATGGCGGGAGACTACCTACGAGCAGTACTTC.